This T cell receptor (beta chain) was obtained from a study of T-cell reconstitution after alpha-beta-depleted transplantation in children. Overall study findings and caveats: Certain patients had high TCRbeta diversity at day 60, and it came from recipient T cells and thymic progenitors that survived. By one year post-transplant, T-cell counts and diversity largely arose from T cells that were newly produced. Two months or so post-transplant, alpha-beta T cells reportedly derived from several hundred expanded graft clones.

This clonotype was observed many times. Its specificity is not known. A TCRbeta library incorporating unique molecular identifiers was prepared. In TCRdb, the PCR reads were re-called with MiXCR into one record per CDR3 protein. This table holds under 300,000 distinct CDR3 sequences, 9.5% to 13% found once. Per germline, CDR1 ENHRY and CDR2 SYGVKD. Trimming left V 0 bases short and J 4 bases short, with 4 bases between. This CDR3 has 13 amino acids. This TCR was recovered from a male patient aged 2-10 years who had a stem cell transplant for chronic granulomatous disease, so the T cells may come from the graft donor. The rearrangement joins TRBV10-3 to TRBJ1-5; D remains ambiguous. The starting material was peripheral blood, obtained 180 days after TCRalphabeta/CD19-depleted stem cell transplant. CDR3 nucleotides: TGTGCCATCAGTGAGTCTCAGAATCAGCCCCAGCATTTT. Residues: CAISESQNQPQHF.